These T cell receptor beta chains were read from a single sample in a study of T cells in Graves' hyperthyroidism and ophthalmopathy. TCRdb redid the calling of the multiplex PCR reads with MiXCR, one entry per CDR3 protein. The table lists about 330,000 distinct CDR3 sequences, roughly 13% of them singletons, with around 32% in the top ten. Sequenced: blood. The receptors shown here come from a woman in her 40s with Graves' ophthalmopathy. Each CDR3 is given with its conserved first and last residue. The D gene is left open where the match is weak. The listing skips clone size in some rows; elsewhere it reads once, few, many or a size class.

abundance	v_gene	d_gene	j_gene	CDR3nt	CDR3aa
few	TRBV11-2	.	TRBJ1-6	TGTGCCAGCAGCTTATGGGGGACTTCACCCCTCCACTTT	CASSLWGTSPLHF
many	TRBV14	.	TRBJ1-1	TGTGCCAGCAGCGCAAGAAAGGGCCCCAATCATTTGACAGGAGTAAACACTGAAGCTTTCTTT	CASSARKGPNHLTGVNTEAFF
many	TRBV19	TRBD1	TRBJ1-1	TGTGCCAGTAGTATATGGGCGGCGGGACAGGGAAAGAACACTGAAGCTTTCTTT	CASSIWAAGQGKNTEAFF
many	TRBV10-3	TRBD2	TRBJ2-1	TGTGCCATCACCAAGACTAGCGGGAGGGCCAGGGATGAGCAGTTCTTC	CAITKTSGRARDEQFF
many	TRBV2	.	TRBJ1-1	TGTGCCAGCAGTGAGATTTACACTGAAGCTTTCTTT	CASSEIYTEAFF
.	TRBV4-1	.	TRBJ2-7	TGCGCCAGCAGCCAAGATCCCGTCTACGAGCAGTACTTC	CASSQDPVYEQYF
.	TRBV11-3	.	TRBJ2-3	TGTGCCAGCAGCTTAAGGTGGGGGGGCGGGAAAGATACGCAGTATTTT	CASSLRWGGGKDTQYF
.	TRBV19	TRBD2	TRBJ2-6	TGTGCCAGTAGCCAAATCCCCGGTTCTAGCGGAGTAACTTTC	CASSQIPGSSGVTF
many	TRBV6-1	TRBD1	TRBJ1-1	TGTGCCAGCAGCGTGGGACAGATGAACACTGAAGCTTTCTTT	CASSVGQMNTEAFF
many	TRBV28	.	TRBJ2-5	TGTGCCAGCAGAACCAGTGGGGCTGGGGAGACCCAGTACTTC	CASRTSGAGETQYF
.	TRBV27	TRBD2	TRBJ2-7	TGTGCCAGCAGGGAGGGACTAGCGGTTACCTACGAGCAGTACTTC	CASREGLAVTYEQYF
many	TRBV29-1	TRBD2	TRBJ2-1	TGCAGCGTTGTACCTGTGACTAGCGGTTCCTACAATGAGCAGTTCTTC	CSVVPVTSGSYNEQFF
.	TRBV27	.	TRBJ2-7	TGTGCCAGCAGTTTGTTCAGCTCCTACGAGCAGTACTTC	CASSLFSSYEQYF
many	TRBV12-3/TRBV12-4	.	TRBJ1-1	TGTGCCAGCAGTTGGCAAGGGAGGAACACTGAAGCTTTCTTT	CASSWQGRNTEAFF
few	TRBV19	.	TRBJ1-2	TGTGCCAGTAGTATGTTAGGGGAGAACTATGGCTACACCTTC	CASSMLGENYGYTF
few	TRBV18	TRBD1	TRBJ2-3	TGTGCCAGCTCACCAAGCATGCAGGGGGTCACAGATACGCAGTATTTT	CASSPSMQGVTDTQYF
many	TRBV6-1	.	TRBJ2-2	TGTGCCAGCAGTTTTCTTACGAACACCGGGGAGCTGTTTTTT	CASSFLTNTGELFF
.	TRBV4-1	.	TRBJ2-2	TGCGCCAGCAGACCTGGGGGGCTCACCGGGGAGCTGTTTTTT	CASRPGGLTGELFF
few	TRBV6-2/TRBV6-3	TRBD1	TRBJ1-5	TGTGCCAGCCGGAGAGGGAGGGGGCCGCGTTCTGTGAGCAATCAGCCCCAGCATTTT	CASRRGRGPRSVSNQPQHF
few	TRBV9	TRBD2	TRBJ2-1	TGTGCCAGCAGCCCTGCTAGCGGGAGTTCCTACAATGAGCAGTTCTTC	CASSPASGSSYNEQFF
.	TRBV7-8	.	TRBJ2-3	TGTGCCAGCAGCTTAGTCTTCCTAGCCGAGGGACTCCCAGATACGCAGTATTTT	CASSLVFLAEGLPDTQYF
few	TRBV18	.	TRBJ2-5	TGTGCCAGCTCACCACCCACCGGGGAGTCAGAGACCCAGTACTTC	CASSPPTGESETQYF
many	TRBV20-1	.	TRBJ1-1	TGCAGTGCTGAGGCATCGGGGAGGACTGAAGCTTTCTTT	CSAEASGRTEAFF
few	TRBV20-1	.	TRBJ2-5	TGCAGTGCTACGGAGACAGTAGGGAAGACCCAGTACTTC	CSATETVGKTQYF
many	TRBV6-5	.	TRBJ1-2	TGTGCCAGCAGTTACACGAAGGACAGCTTCTATGGCTACACCTTC	CASSYTKDSFYGYTF
.	TRBV19	.	TRBJ2-4	TGTGCCAGTAGTACCGGACGGGACGCGGTGAACATTCAGTACTTC	CASSTGRDAVNIQYF
many	TRBV6-1	TRBD2	TRBJ2-3	TGTGCCAGCAGTTCCCTAGCGGCCAGCACAGATACGCAGTATTTT	CASSSLAASTDTQYF
.	TRBV20-1	TRBD1	TRBJ1-5	TGCAGTGCCACCGTATCCGGGACAGGGGATCGTCAGCCCCAGCATTTT	CSATVSGTGDRQPQHF
many	TRBV7-9	.	TRBJ1-1	TGTGCCAGCAGCTTAGAAGGGAACACTGAAGCTTTCTTT	CASSLEGNTEAFF
many	TRBV2	.	TRBJ2-3	TGTGCCAGCAAAAAAAGGGGGGGCCCCGGAGATACGCAGTATTTT	CASKKRGGPGDTQYF
few	TRBV6-6	.	TRBJ1-4	TGTGCCAGCAGTTACGAGGGAAGGGGGAATGAAAAACTGTTTTTT	CASSYEGRGNEKLFF
many	TRBV12-3/TRBV12-4	.	TRBJ1-5	TGTGCCAGCAGTTTGAAAGGGGAGAAGAGCAATCAGCCCCAGCATTTT	CASSLKGEKSNQPQHF
.	TRBV30	.	TRBJ1-1	TGTGCCTGGAGTGTAAGCAAGAGGACTGAAGCTTTCTTT	CAWSVSKRTEAFF
few	TRBV16	TRBD1	TRBJ1-5	TGTGCCAGCAGCCAAGGAACCGGGACAGGGAACAATCAGCCCCAGCATTTT	CASSQGTGTGNNQPQHF
.	TRBV15	.	TRBJ1-5	TGTGCCACCAGCACGGGAAATCAGCCCCAGCATTTT	CATSTGNQPQHF
few	TRBV4-2	.	TRBJ1-1	TGTGCCAACAATACATTGAACACTGAAGCTTTCTTT	CANNTLNTEAFF
many	TRBV11-2	TRBD2	TRBJ2-7	TGTGCCAGCAGCCCGACTAGCCACGAGCAGTACTTC	CASSPTSHEQYF
few	TRBV4-2	.	TRBJ1-5	TGTGCCAGCAGCTCTAGGCCAGGACAGCCCCAGCATTTT	CASSSRPGQPQHF
few	TRBV14	.	TRBJ2-6	TGTGCCGGCAGCCAAGACTTGCGGACCTACTCTGGGGCCAACGTCCTGACTTTC	CAGSQDLRTYSGANVLTF
many	TRBV6-1	.	TRBJ2-7	TGTGCCAGCACCCGAAGTCGCGGGGGCCGGAGCGAGCAGTACTTC	CASTRSRGGRSEQYF
many	TRBV10-3	.	TRBJ2-1	TGTGCCACAGGCGTAGTCAACAATGAGCAGTTCTTC	CATGVVNNEQFF
few	TRBV20-1	.	TRBJ2-7	TGCAGTGCTATGGGACCGAGGCTCTACGAGCAGTACTTC	CSAMGPRLYEQYF